A selection of T cell receptor beta chains follows, all from one sample in a study of cytomegalovirus exposure and HLA in healthy donors. Using immunoSEQ multiplex PCR, the repertoire was profiled, and TCRdb retains in-frame clones only, with some absent. The sample consists of 150,000 to 250,000 clones, approximately 85% of them appearing once. The sequenced sample was PBMCs. The source of these receptors is a woman between 45 and 60 years old in good health and CMV-seronegative. Both conserved end residues are part of each CDR3. A D gene is named only where the DNA matches it firmly. Clone size, where shown, is once, few, many, or a class for clones that have expanded.

TGTGCCAGTAGTTCCCAGGGGGCCGTCGGGGAGCTGTTTTTT CASSSQGAVGELFF . TRBJ2-2 TRBD1 TRBV19
TGTGCCAGCAGCCCCCCAGGGGGAAGTGCTGAAGCTTTCTTT CASSPPGGSAEAFF . TRBJ1-1 TRBD1 TRBV2
TGTGCCAGCAGTTACTCCCGGGAAGCCAAAAACATTCAGTACTTC CASSYSREAKNIQYF . TRBJ2-4 . TRBV6-6
TGTGCCAGCAGGAGGCGGGGGTTAGGAGAGACCCAGTACTTC CASRRRGLGETQYF . TRBJ2-5 TRBD2 TRBV2
TGTGCCAGCAGTATTACAGCGGGAGCTTACGAGCAGTACTTC CASSITAGAYEQYF . TRBJ2-7 TRBD2 TRBV6-1
TGCGCCAGCAGCCAGGAACAGGGGGCGGTTGAAAAACTGTTTTTT CASSQEQGAVEKLFF few TRBJ1-4 TRBD1 TRBV4-3
TGTGCCAGCAGTTTAGGGACAGGCTACGAGCAGTACTTC CASSLGTGYEQYF . TRBJ2-7 TRBD1 TRBV28
TGCGCCAGCAGCCAAGATATAGGGAGACTGTTCTTC CASSQDIGRLFF . TRBJ2-1 . TRBV4-3
TGTGCCAGCAGCTCCAACCCAGGGAACACTGAAGCTTTCTTT CASSSNPGNTEAFF . TRBJ1-1 . TRBV7-9
TGTGCCAGCAGTTTATTGACTAGCGGGAGTATTTCTAGCACAGATACGCAGTATTTT CASSLLTSGSISSTDTQYF once TRBJ2-3 TRBD2 TRBV27